Below, 20 T cell receptor beta chains from the same sample are listed, as sequenced in a study of cytomegalovirus exposure and HLA in healthy donors. The assay was immunoSEQ multiplex PCR, and TCRdb's table has in-frame clones only and misses some. The table lists 150,000 to 200,000 clones, around 82% of them singletons, with under 3.5% in the top ten. The sample taken for sequencing was PBMCs. These receptors all stem from a woman under 30 in good health and CMV-seropositive.

V gene TRBV9 combines with J gene TRBJ1-4; 7 bases match TRBD1. This CDR3 spans 17 amino acids. CDR1 is SGDLS, CDR2 YYNGEE, per germline. V lost 4 bases and J lost 0; bases outside the gene matches: 9. The CDR3 loop is CASSLTGALATNEKLFF. The CDR3 DNA reads as TGTGCCAGCAGCTTAACAGGGGCCCTCGCAACTAATGAAAAACTGTTTTTT.

The chain carries TRBV29-1 and TRBJ2-1, with TRBD2 identical over 10 bases. This CDR3 has 13 residues. Germline V gene data show CDR1 as SQVTM and CDR2 as ANQGSEA. The V and J ends lost 5 bases and 6 bases, in that order; junction bases with no gene match: 4. CDR3 amino acids: CSVSGGARNEQFF. CDR3 sequence (DNA): TGCAGCGTTAGCGGGGGGGCTCGCAATGAGCAGTTCTTC.

The CDR3 sequence: CASSLVDEGTEAFF. The CDR3 DNA follows: TGTGCCAGCAGCTTAGTCGACGAGGGCACTGAAGCTTTCTTT. This chain links TRBV7-9 with TRBJ1-1; no clear D. The CDR3 is made up of 14 amino acids. V was trimmed by 1 base and J by 4 bases, leaving 10 bases between them. Germline V CDR1 and CDR2: SEHNR, FQNEAQ (reference sequence).

The gene calls are TRBV5-1 and TRBJ1-1; no clear D gene. This CDR3 contains 12 residues. The V and J ends lost 4 bases and 3 bases respectively, with 7 bases between them. Germline lookup yields CDR1 SGHRS and CDR2 YFSETQ. As DNA, the CDR3 is TGCGCCAGCAGCCTACCGGACACTGAAGCTTTCTTT. Encoded protein: CASSLPDTEAFF. Full variable domain (outside the CDR3, taken from reference TRBV5-1 and TRBJ1-1): KAGVTQTPRYLIKTRGQQVTLSCSPISGHRSVSWYQQTPGQGLQFLFEYFSETQRNKGNFPGRFSGRQFSNSRSEMNVSTLELGDSALYLCASSLPDTEAFFGQGTRLTVV.

This clone was found a few times. J is TRBJ1-6 and V is TRBV2, with TRBD1 matching over 7 bases. The CDR3 consists of 14 residues. Per the germline V gene, CDR1 is SNHLY and CDR2 is FYNNEI. V lost 6 bases and J lost 7; bases outside the gene matches: 6. The DNA of the CDR3 is TGTGCCAGCAGGATGACAGGGTTAAATTCACCCCTCCACTTT. Amino acid sequence: CASRMTGLNSPLHF.

This clone was counted once. The V and J genes are TRBV7-8 and TRBJ1-3; 7 nucleotides match TRBD1. The V and J ends lost 5 bases and 5 bases, in that order; junction bases with no gene match: 9. This CDR3 comprises 15 residues. CDR1 and CDR2 from the germline V gene are SGHVS and FQNEAQ. CDR3 sequence: CASSPEQGRRNTIYF. CDR3 nucleotides: TGTGCCAGCAGCCCCGAACAGGGGAGAAGAAACACCATATATTTT.

This clone was picked up one time. The chain joins TRBV5-1 to TRBJ1-5; the D gene is possibly TRBD1 (5 bases). V lost 4 bases, J lost 7 bases, and 18 bases lay in between. CDR3 size: 15 residues. Germline-derived CDR1 and CDR2 are SGHRS and YFSETQ. The CDR3 DNA follows: TGCGCCAGCAGCCCCGGACAAGCGGGGGAACAGCCCCAGCATTTT. Protein sequence: CASSPGQAGEQPQHF.

The gene calls are TRBV27 and TRBJ2-1; D may be TRBD2 (5 bases). Germline CDR1 is MNHEY and CDR2 is SMNVEV (reference sequence). The CDR3 consists of 14 residues. V lost 8 bases and J 5 bases, leaving 16 bases between the germline ends. The CDR3 DNA reads as TGTGCCAGCGCCCGAGGAGGACTGAACAATGAGCAGTTCTTC. Amino acids: CASARGGLNNEQFF.

This rearrangement joins TRBV6-6 to TRBJ1-2, with 7 positions matching TRBD1. J lost 4 bases, V lost 7 bases, and 12 bases had no gene match. This CDR3 comprises 15 residues. CDR1 and CDR2 (germline): MNHNY, SVGAGI (reference sequence). The CDR3, as DNA: TGTGCCAGCACCACGACCGGGACAGACCTCTATGGCTACACCTTC. It yields the protein CASTTTGTDLYGYTF.

The rearrangement links TRBV5-8 to TRBJ1-2; TRBD1 matches at 9 bases. In germline, CDR1 is SGHTS, CDR2 YDEGEE. This CDR3 region has 14 residues. V lost 0 bases and J lost 3; bases outside the gene matches: 0. CDR3 residues: CASSLGQGDYGYTF. DNA for the CDR3: TGTGCCAGCAGCTTGGGACAGGGGGACTATGGCTACACCTTC.

The CDR3 nucleotides are TGTGCCAGCAGCGTAACCGGGACAGGGGTTGCCGGGGAGCTGTTTTTT. It is translated as CASSVTGTGVAGELFF. The V and J genes are TRBV5-4 and TRBJ2-2, with TRBD1 matching over 10 bases. This CDR3 has 16 amino acids. Trimming at V came to 4 bases and at J to 6 bases, leaving 9 bases not matched to a gene. Germline V gene sequence: CDR1 SGHNT, CDR2 YYREEE (reference sequence). The whole variable domain, remainder taken from reference TRBV5-4 and TRBJ2-2, is ETGVTQSPTHLIKTRGQQVTLRCSSQSGHNTVSWYQQALGQGPQFIFQYYREEENGRGNFPPRFSGLQFPNYSSELNVNALELDDSALYLCASSVTGTGVAGELFFGEGSRLTVL.

J is TRBJ2-7 and V is TRBV5-4, with 7 bases matching TRBD1. The CDR3 extends over 13 amino acids. V lost 3 bases to trimming and J lost 4 bases; unmatched junction nucleotides: 4. Per germline, CDR1 SGHNT and CDR2 YYREEE (reference sequence). CDR3: CASSWEQGYEQYF. The CDR3 DNA reads as TGTGCCAGCAGCTGGGAACAGGGGTACGAGCAGTACTTC.

The chain employs TRBV7-3 and TRBJ2-1; the match to TRBD2 covers 11 bases. The trim removed 4 bases at V and 6 bases at J, leaving 8 bases unmatched. CDR3 size: 16 residues. Germline V CDR1 and CDR2: SGHTA, FQGTGA. The CDR3 sequence: CASSSQLAGGRNEQFF. The CDR3, as DNA: TGTGCCAGCAGCTCCCAGCTAGCGGGGGGCCGCAATGAGCAGTTCTTC.

The rearrangement links TRBV2 to TRBJ1-1; 7 nucleotides agree with TRBD1. This CDR3 region has 15 residues. Germline CDR1 and CDR2: SNHLY and FYNNEI. J lost 1 base, V lost 6 bases, and 8 bases had no gene match. The DNA of the CDR3 is TGTGCCAGCAGCGCGACAGGGTGGGGGAACACTGAAGCTTTCTTT. It encodes CASSATGWGNTEAFF.

The J gene is TRBJ1-6, the V gene TRBV5-6, with TRBD1 identical over 7 bases. Germline V gene data show CDR1 as SGHDT and CDR2 as YYEEEE. The CDR3 is 17 amino acids. Losses at the gene ends were 0 bases for V and 0 bases for J; bases not matched to a gene: 3. The CDR3 DNA follows: TGTGCCAGCAGCTTGGGGACAGGAAGCTCCTATAATTCACCCCTCCACTTT. The encoded protein is CASSLGTGSSYNSPLHF.

About this clone: This sequence is one base from a far larger clone and is likely a read error. This sample also contains other DNA sequences that code for the same CDR3. The chain couples TRBV7-2 to TRBJ1-5, with 7 positions matching TRBD1. The germline gives CDR1 SGHTA, CDR2 FQGNSA. After removal of 6 bases from V and 2 bases from J, the junction contained 4 bases not matched to a gene. CDR3 size: 14 residues. CDR3 amino acids: CASSQGQGNQPQHF. The DNA for the CDR3 is TGTGCCAGCAGTCAAGGACAGGGCAATCAGCCCCAGCATTTT. Based on the CDR3 plus reference TRBV7-2 and TRBJ1-5, the full variable domain is GAGVSQSPSNKVTEKGKDVELRCDPISGHTALYWYRQSLGQGLEFLIYFQGNSAPDKSGLPSDRFSAERTGGSVSTLTIQRTQQEDSAVYLCASSQGQGNQPQHFGDGTRLSIL.

As to this clone: This may be a read error, as it is one base from a much larger clone. The chain is built from TRBV7-3 and TRBJ1-1; D is possibly TRBD1 (6 bases). This CDR3 comprises 13 residues. Trimming left V 4 bases short and J 1 base short, with 7 bases between. The germline V gene encodes CDR1 SGHTA and CDR2 FQGTGA. Here the CDR3 reads CASSSTGNTEAFF. Written as DNA, the CDR3 is TGTGCCAGCAGCTCGACAGGGAACACTGAAGCTTTCTTT.

DNA of the CDR3: TGTGCCAGCAACGCACTAGCGGGAACCTACAATGAGCAGTTCTTC. Protein sequence: CASNALAGTYNEQFF. The V call is TRBV2, the J call TRBJ2-1, with 10 bases identical to TRBD2. V was pared by 7 bases and J by 2 bases, with 5 bases of the junction left unmatched. Germline lookup yields CDR1 SNHLY and CDR2 FYNNEI. The CDR3 consists of 15 residues.

J is TRBJ1-6 and V is TRBV7-2, with 7 bases lining up with TRBD1. V lost 1 base to trimming and J lost 3 bases; unmatched junction nucleotides: 6. The CDR3 spans 17 residues. Looked up from germline, CDR1 is SGHTA and CDR2 is FQGNSA. CDR3 nucleotide sequence: TGTGCCAGCAGCTTAGGGCGAAACAGGGGCTATAATTCACCCCTCCACTTT. Encoded protein: CASSLGRNRGYNSPLHF.

CDR3 sequence reads: CASSVEQGIRNTIYF. The DNA for the CDR3 is TGTGCCAGCAGCGTAGAGCAGGGTATCCGAAACACCATATATTTT. This chain links TRBV9 with TRBJ1-3, with D maybe TRBD1 (5 bases). The CDR3 covers 15 residues. Germline-derived CDR1 and CDR2 are SGDLS and YYNGEE. V gave up 0 bases and J gave up 5 bases, with 12 bases separating them. The entire variable domain, with the rest obtained from reference TRBV9 and TRBJ1-3, is as follows: DSGVTQTPKHLITATGQRVTLRCSPRSGDLSVYWYQQSLDQGLQFLIQYYNGEERAKGNILERFSAQQFPDLHSELNLSSLELGDSALYFCASSVEQGIRNTIYFGEGSWLTVV.